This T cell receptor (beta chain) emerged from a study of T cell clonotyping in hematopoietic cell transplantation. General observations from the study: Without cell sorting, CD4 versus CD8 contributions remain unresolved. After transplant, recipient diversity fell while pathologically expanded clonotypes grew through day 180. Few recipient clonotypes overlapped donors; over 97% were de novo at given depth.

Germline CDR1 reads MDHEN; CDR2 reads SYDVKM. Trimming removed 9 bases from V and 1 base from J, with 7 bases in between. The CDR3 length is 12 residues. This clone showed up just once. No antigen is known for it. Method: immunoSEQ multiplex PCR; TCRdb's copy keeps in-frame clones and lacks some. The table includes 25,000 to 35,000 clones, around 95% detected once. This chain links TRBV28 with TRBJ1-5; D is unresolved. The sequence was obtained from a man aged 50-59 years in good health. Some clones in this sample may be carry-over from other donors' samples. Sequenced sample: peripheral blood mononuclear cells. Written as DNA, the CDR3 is TGTGCCAGTAGGTTGAGCAATCAGCCCCAGCATTTT. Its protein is CASRLSNQPQHF.